This T cell receptor beta chain derives from a study of cytomegalovirus exposure and HLA in healthy donors. For the study at large: In a later analysis, it was reported that the approximately 110 validation repertoires had been produced on the same platform as the 670 or so repertoires belonging to the first cohort.

Donors came from a validation cohort of about 120 subjects, distinct from the first 666-subject cohort. CDR1 is SGHRS and CDR2 is YFSETQ in the germline V gene. CDR3 length: 16 amino acids. Trimming removed 0 bases at V and 8 bases at J, with 17 bases between. Regarding the study as a whole: The listing of 150 to 200 TCR beta chains classed them as cytomegalovirus-associated. Through in vitro validation, a few CMV-associated chains were shown to be specific for CMV antigens.

Clones were read by immunoSEQ multiplex PCR, and TCRdb kept only the in-frame ones, dropping some. Among about 98,000 clones, about 88% were seen once, and the ten largest hold approximately 5.8%. With regard to this clone: Its antigen remains unknown.

Sequenced sample: PBMCs. J is TRBJ2-2 and V is TRBV5-1, with a weak D call TRBD2 (6 bases). The TCR originated in a man aged 18-30 years in good health and CMV-seropositive. CDR3 sequence (DNA): TGCGCCAGCAGCTTGGAACTAGCCGTCCGGGGGGGGGAGCTGTTTTTT. This gives the protein CASSLELAVRGGELFF.